This T cell receptor beta chain was sequenced during a study of CDR3 diversity in severe acne. TCRdb recomputed calls from the PCR reads with MiXCR, one row per CDR3 protein. The sample lists 90,000 or so distinct CDR3 sequences, about half seen once, with roughly a tenth in the top ten. This clonotype came up once. One base away lies a much larger clone, so this may be a sequencing read error. Because it lacks the conserved phenylalanine or tryptophan at the end, this CDR3 is likely a read error. The germline CDR1 and CDR2 sequences are LNHDA and SQIVND (reference sequence). CDR3 length equals 15 residues. Trimming shortened V by 1 base and J by 4 bases, and 10 bases separated the two germline ends.

The source material was blood. The source of this sequence is a male donor in good health, serving as a control. The chain has TRBV19 and TRBJ2-2; D remains ambiguous. CDR3 in DNA: TGTGCCAGTAGTATAGGGAGTTTGAGCACCGGGGAGCTGTTTTCT. Protein: CASSIGSLSTGELFS.